Listed below are T cell receptor beta chains from one sample, sequenced in a study of T-cell memory formation after mild COVID-19. TCRdb re-called the 5' RACE reads with MiXCR, one entry per CDR3 protein. The data hold about 140,000 distinct CDR3 sequences, with about 14% observed a single time. Sequenced material: PBMCs or a T cell subset sorted from them (not recorded which). The source is an adult woman who had mild COVID-19 (a few samples of this study predate the infection). Cell type and time point are not known. CDR3s include the opening cysteine and the closing phenylalanine or tryptophan. Each record gives: D gene, CDR3 length, clone size, V gene, J gene, CDR3 DNA, CDR3 protein. The D gene is left open where the match is weak. The size of a clone is reported for some rows only, either as once, few or many, or as a class for expanded clones.

D gene: .; CDR3 length: 15; clone size: once; V gene: TRBV19; J gene: TRBJ2-7; CDR3 DNA: TGTGCCAGTAGTCCCCGGACCGACACGACCTACGAGCAGTACTTC; CDR3 protein: CASSPRTDTTYEQYF
D gene: .; CDR3 length: 14; clone size: few; V gene: TRBV27; J gene: TRBJ2-1; CDR3 DNA: TGTGCCAGCAGTTTTGGAGGGTCCTACAATGAGCAGTTCTTC; CDR3 protein: CASSFGGSYNEQFF
D gene: .; CDR3 length: 16; clone size: many; V gene: TRBV4-3; J gene: TRBJ2-7; CDR3 DNA: TGCGCCAGCAGCCAAGTATTCACAGGAGCAGGCTACGAGCAGTACTTC; CDR3 protein: CASSQVFTGAGYEQYF
D gene: .; CDR3 length: 14; clone size: .; V gene: TRBV9; J gene: TRBJ2-3; CDR3 DNA: TGTGCCAGCAGCGGTCGCAGGGACGCAGATACGCAGTATTTT; CDR3 protein: CASSGRRDADTQYF
D gene: .; CDR3 length: 15; clone size: few; V gene: TRBV5-4; J gene: TRBJ2-1; CDR3 DNA: TGTGCCAGCAGCTTAGGGCTAGCTATCAACGATGAGCAGTTCTTC; CDR3 protein: CASSLGLAINDEQFF
D gene: .; CDR3 length: 15; clone size: few; V gene: TRBV9; J gene: TRBJ2-7; CDR3 DNA: TGTGCCAGCAGCGCAGGGCCCGACCAGTCCTACGAGCAGTACTTC; CDR3 protein: CASSAGPDQSYEQYF
D gene: TRBD1; CDR3 length: 12; clone size: few; V gene: TRBV6-2/TRBV6-3; J gene: TRBJ1-6; CDR3 DNA: TGTGCCAGCAGTACAGGGGCGGCACCCCTCCACTTT; CDR3 protein: CASSTGAAPLHF
D gene: .; CDR3 length: 15; clone size: .; V gene: TRBV4-3; J gene: TRBJ2-7; CDR3 DNA: TGCGCCAGCAGCCAGACCGACAGCTTCGGGATGGCGCAGTACTTC; CDR3 protein: CASSQTDSFGMAQYF
D gene: TRBD1; CDR3 length: 14; clone size: .; V gene: TRBV20-1; J gene: TRBJ2-7; CDR3 DNA: TGCAGTGCCTTGGGACAGACGAGATACTACGAGCAGTACTTC; CDR3 protein: CSALGQTRYYEQYF
D gene: .; CDR3 length: 13; clone size: .; V gene: TRBV5-1; J gene: TRBJ2-1; CDR3 DNA: TGCGCCAGCAGCTTGGCGGATTCAAATGAGCAGTTCTTC; CDR3 protein: CASSLADSNEQFF
D gene: .; CDR3 length: 13; clone size: .; V gene: TRBV4-2; J gene: TRBJ2-7; CDR3 DNA: TGTGCCAGCAGCCAAACCCGGGGGAGTCGTTCGGACTTC; CDR3 protein: CASSQTRGSRSDF
D gene: TRBD2; CDR3 length: 21; clone size: .; V gene: TRBV20-1; J gene: TRBJ2-7; CDR3 DNA: TGCAGTGCTATCGGCTTTCGTGAGGGGACTAGCGGGAGTGGGGAATCCTACGAGCAGTACTTC; CDR3 protein: CSAIGFREGTSGSGESYEQYF
D gene: TRBD1; CDR3 length: 12; clone size: few; V gene: TRBV12-3/TRBV12-4; J gene: TRBJ2-2; CDR3 DNA: TGTGCCAGCAAAGGGGGCCCCGGGGAGCTGTTTTTT; CDR3 protein: CASKGGPGELFF
D gene: .; CDR3 length: 14; clone size: few; V gene: TRBV4-2; J gene: TRBJ2-7; CDR3 DNA: TGTGCCAGCAGCCTGAGGGACGAAGCCTACGAGCAGTACTTC; CDR3 protein: CASSLRDEAYEQYF
D gene: .; CDR3 length: 15; clone size: once; V gene: TRBV30; J gene: TRBJ2-7; CDR3 DNA: TGTGCCTGGAGTGCCGGTGGTGACAGATTCTACGAGCAGTACTTC; CDR3 protein: CAWSAGGDRFYEQYF
D gene: TRBD1; CDR3 length: 15; clone size: few; V gene: TRBV7-9; J gene: TRBJ1-1; CDR3 DNA: TGTGCCAGCAGCTTACCGACAGGGAGAAGCGGTGAAGTTTTCTTT; CDR3 protein: CASSLPTGRSGEVFF
D gene: TRBD2; CDR3 length: 16; clone size: few; V gene: TRBV27; J gene: TRBJ2-3; CDR3 DNA: TGTGCCAGCTATTCCCTAGCGGGAGGGCTTTGGGATACGCAGTATTTT; CDR3 protein: CASYSLAGGLWDTQYF
D gene: .; CDR3 length: 13; clone size: .; V gene: TRBV20-1; J gene: TRBJ2-1; CDR3 DNA: TGCAGTGCTGCCGAAGAGTCCTACAATGAGCAGTTCTTC; CDR3 protein: CSAAEESYNEQFF
D gene: .; CDR3 length: 18; clone size: few; V gene: TRBV7-9; J gene: TRBJ2-6; CDR3 DNA: TGTGCCAGCAGCTTAGGGGGACTGGTCGTGTTTGGGGCCAACGTCCTGACTTTC; CDR3 protein: CASSLGGLVVFGANVLTF
D gene: .; CDR3 length: 14; clone size: .; V gene: TRBV14; J gene: TRBJ2-1; CDR3 DNA: TGTGCCAGCAGCCCACGGGCTACTAACAATGAGCAGTTCTTC; CDR3 protein: CASSPRATNNEQFF
D gene: .; CDR3 length: 14; clone size: .; V gene: TRBV12-3/TRBV12-4; J gene: TRBJ1-2; CDR3 DNA: TGTGCCAGCAGCCCCACACAACGGACCTATGGCTACACCTTC; CDR3 protein: CASSPTQRTYGYTF
D gene: .; CDR3 length: 15; clone size: .; V gene: TRBV12-3/TRBV12-4; J gene: TRBJ2-1; CDR3 DNA: TGTGCCAGCAGTTTTGTGAATGGGGTTTACAATGAGCAGTTCTTC; CDR3 protein: CASSFVNGVYNEQFF
D gene: .; CDR3 length: 14; clone size: few; V gene: TRBV15; J gene: TRBJ2-7; CDR3 DNA: TGTGCCACCAGCAGAGGGGAGGCTCCCTACGAGCAGTACTTC; CDR3 protein: CATSRGEAPYEQYF
D gene: TRBD2; CDR3 length: 17; clone size: .; V gene: TRBV5-1; J gene: TRBJ2-2; CDR3 DNA: TGCGCCAGCAGCTTGGCCCGACTAGCGGGAAACACCGGGGAGCTGTTTTTT; CDR3 protein: CASSLARLAGNTGELFF
D gene: .; CDR3 length: 16; clone size: .; V gene: TRBV6-5; J gene: TRBJ2-6; CDR3 DNA: TGTGCCAGCAGTTACTCCGCGGTCTCTGGGGCCAACGTCCTGACTTTC; CDR3 protein: CASSYSAVSGANVLTF
D gene: .; CDR3 length: 16; clone size: many; V gene: TRBV27; J gene: TRBJ2-4; CDR3 DNA: TGTGCCACCAGAGATTATTCTGGTTTGACCAAAAACATTCAGTACTTC; CDR3 protein: CATRDYSGLTKNIQYF
D gene: TRBD1; CDR3 length: 19; clone size: .; V gene: TRBV4-1; J gene: TRBJ1-1; CDR3 DNA: TGCGCCAGCAGCCAAGCTAGATACAGAAGGACAGGGGGGGACACTGAAGCTTTCTTT; CDR3 protein: CASSQARYRRTGGDTEAFF
D gene: .; CDR3 length: 15; clone size: many; V gene: TRBV7-6; J gene: TRBJ2-2; CDR3 DNA: TGTGCCAGCAGCTCTTCGACCACCCCGGGCGGGGAGCTGTTTTTT; CDR3 protein: CASSSSTTPGGELFF
D gene: .; CDR3 length: 12; clone size: many; V gene: TRBV11-2; J gene: TRBJ2-7; CDR3 DNA: TGTGCCAGCAGCTTAGATCGGGTTGAGCAGTACTTC; CDR3 protein: CASSLDRVEQYF